These 24 T cell receptor beta chains originate from one sample sequenced in a study of radiation and T cells in renal cell carcinoma. Time point of the sample: blood 2 weeks post-SBRT. Treatment denoted: 15 Gy SBRT to primary tumor, nephrectomy 4 weeks later. Only in-frame clones appear in the TCRdb table, and some are missing; sequencing was by immunoSEQ multiplex PCR. The sample includes about 120,000 clones, roughly four fifths of them seen just once. Sequencing was performed on blood, taken from a patient whose treatment included radiotherapy and nephrectomy. These receptors originate from a man aged 45-65 years with renal cell carcinoma.

With respect to this clone: A much larger clone sits a single nucleotide away, making a read error possible. The sample holds other DNA sequences that translate to the same CDR3. J is TRBJ1-6 and V is TRBV6-6, with TRBD1 identical over 11 bases. The CDR3 is made up of 14 amino acids. The ends lost 9 bases at V and 8 bases at J; junction bases unmatched: 6. The germline V gene encodes CDR1 MNHNY and CDR2 SVGAGI (reference sequence). Written as DNA, the CDR3 is TGTGCCAGTGCAAGGACAGGGGGCTATTCACCCCTCCACTTT. It codes for CASARTGGYSPLHF.

The gene calls are TRBV9 and TRBJ1-3, with D unclear. CDR1 and CDR2 (germline): SGDLS, YYNGEE. This CDR3 has 15 amino acids. V lost 4 bases to trimming and J lost 0 bases, with 11 bases between them. CDR3 in amino acids: CASSSRGFSGNTIYF. CDR3 DNA sequence: TGTGCCAGCAGCTCCCGGGGTTTCTCTGGAAACACCATATATTTT.

The CDR3 region is CASSVGGLGQGATGELFF. CDR3 DNA: TGTGCCAGCAGCGTAGGGGGTTTAGGGCAGGGGGCAACCGGGGAGCTGTTTTTT. The rearrangement joins TRBV9 to TRBJ2-2; the match to TRBD1 covers 8 bases. Germline V gene sequence: CDR1 SGDLS, CDR2 YYNGEE. V lost 0 bases, J lost 5 bases, and 12 bases stayed unmatched. CDR3 length equals 18 residues.

This chain links TRBV30 with TRBJ1-1, with D hard to call. Looked up from germline, CDR1 is GTSNPN and CDR2 is SVGIG (reference sequence). The CDR3 is 11 residues long. Trimming took 1 base from V and 3 from J, leaving 3 bases between them. The CDR3 is CAWSGYTEAFF. Here the CDR3 DNA reads TGTGCCTGGAGTGGGTACACTGAAGCTTTCTTT.

This chain connects TRBV9 to TRBJ1-2, with D uncertain. The CDR3 length is 12 residues. Trimming pared 2 bases from V and 7 bases from J, leaving 9 bases between. CDR1 and CDR2 (germline): SGDLS, YYNGEE. The CDR3 reads CASSVVGSGYTF. The CDR3 DNA is TGTGCCAGCAGCGTCGTCGGGTCTGGCTACACCTTC.

This rearrangement joins TRBV15 to TRBJ2-7; 10 bases are a match to TRBD1. Trimming took 8 bases from V and 7 from J; bases not matched to a gene: 5. There are 12 residues in the CDR3. Looked up from germline, CDR1 is LNHNV and CDR2 is YYDKDF (reference sequence). The CDR3 DNA follows: TGTGCCACCGGGACAGGGGTGGGAGAGCAGTACTTC. Residues: CATGTGVGEQYF.

In the case of this clone: At the DNA level, this CDR3 is encoded by other sequences in the same sample as well. The chain carries TRBV5-1 and TRBJ2-3, with D unresolved. Trimming cost V 0 bases and J 6 bases, with 8 bases left between them. The CDR3 covers 13 residues. Per germline, CDR1 SGHRS and CDR2 YFSETQ. The CDR3 sequence is CASSLETTDTQYF. In DNA form, the CDR3 reads TGCGCCAGCAGCTTGGAGACCACGGATACGCAGTATTTT. Based on the CDR3 plus reference TRBV5-1 and TRBJ2-3, the full variable domain is KAGVTQTPRYLIKTRGQQVTLSCSPISGHRSVSWYQQTPGQGLQFLFEYFSETQRNKGNFPGRFSGRQFSNSRSEMNVSTLELGDSALYLCASSLETTDTQYFGPGTRLTVL.

This clone has only a few counts. The chain is built from TRBV4-1 and TRBJ1-1; TRBD1 might be the D (6 bases). Trimming cost V 4 bases and J 5 bases, with 11 bases left between them. The CDR3 is 13 residues long. Germline V gives CDR1 MGHRA, CDR2 YSYEKL. CDR3 loop: CASSRRGGTEAFF. CDR3 nucleotide sequence: TGCGCCAGCAGCCGCAGGGGAGGAACTGAAGCTTTCTTT.

The chain employs TRBV5-1 and TRBJ1-2, with TRBD1 matching 10 bases. The CDR3 contains 18 residues. V shed 2 bases and J 5 bases; nucleotides not matched to a gene: 15. Germline V gene lookup returns CDR1 SGHRS and CDR2 YFSETQ. The CDR3 spells CASSFTGTGAHGGYGYTF. The CDR3 DNA is TGCGCCAGCAGCTTCACCGGGACAGGGGCCCATGGGGGGTATGGCTACACCTTC.

This clone was observed once. This rearrangement joins TRBV18 to TRBJ2-5; weak D call: TRBD1 (6 bases). Germline CDR1 reads KGHSH; CDR2 reads LQKENI. The CDR3 length is 14 residues. V lost 2 bases and J lost 2, with 9 bases in between. The CDR3 DNA reads TGTGCCAGCTCACCAATTAGGGGGCAAGAGACCCAGTACTTC. Translated, it gives CASSPIRGQETQYF.

V gene TRBV30 combines with J gene TRBJ2-2; the D gene is possibly TRBD1 (6 bases). The CDR3 extends over 13 amino acids. Trimming took off 0 bases at V and 4 bases at J, with 6 bases between the two ends. Per the germline V gene, CDR1 is GTSNPN and CDR2 is SVGIG (reference sequence). The CDR3 nucleotides read TGTGCCTGGAGTGTACAGGGCACCGGGGAGCTGTTTTTT. This gives the protein CAWSVQGTGELFF.

For the CDR3, the DNA is TGTGCCAGCTCACCACGGGACCAATCCTACGAGCAGTACTTC. This codes for CASSPRDQSYEQYF. The chain is built from TRBV18 and TRBJ2-7, with D possibly called TRBD1 or TRBD2 (5 bases each). Trimming took 1 base from V and 1 from J, leaving 8 bases between them. The CDR3 has 14 amino acids. Germline V gene sequence: CDR1 KGHSH, CDR2 LQKENI.

This chain links TRBV7-2 with TRBJ1-1; D remains unclear. The CDR3 sequence is 15 residues long. Germline values: CDR1 SGHTA, CDR2 FQGNSA. Trimming pared 3 bases from V and 7 bases from J, leaving 18 bases between. CDR3 residues: CASSLTTAIRDEAFF. The CDR3 DNA follows: TGTGCCAGCAGCTTGACGACCGCGATCCGGGATGAAGCTTTCTTT.

J is TRBJ2-2 and V is TRBV9; 8 bases match TRBD2. CDR3 size: 17 residues. Trimming at V came to 3 bases and at J to 3 bases, leaving 10 bases not matched to a gene. Germline lookup yields CDR1 SGDLS and CDR2 YYNGEE. CDR3 sequence: CASSATEAGEYTGELFF. For the CDR3, the DNA is TGTGCCAGCAGCGCCACAGAAGCGGGGGAGTACACCGGGGAGCTGTTTTTT.

Only a few counts were recorded for this clone. The rearrangement joins TRBV27 to TRBJ2-1, with 7 bases lining up with TRBD2. Germline assignment: CDR1 MNHEY and CDR2 SMNVEV (reference sequence). This CDR3 has 14 amino acids. Trimming took 2 bases from V and 3 from J; bases not matched to a gene: 1. CDR3 residues: CASSLGGVYNEQFF. The CDR3 DNA follows: TGTGCCAGCAGTTTAGGGGGGGTCTACAATGAGCAGTTCTTC.

The chain recombines TRBV9 with TRBJ2-1, with TRBD2 as a possible D gene (6 bases). The CDR3 is made up of 16 amino acids. V was shortened by 4 bases and J by 0 bases, with 14 bases between the two germline ends. CDR1 is SGDLS and CDR2 is YYNGEE in the germline V gene. CDR3 loop: CASSPSAANSYNEQFF. CDR3 DNA sequence: TGTGCCAGCAGCCCTAGCGCAGCGAACTCCTACAATGAGCAGTTCTTC. The whole variable domain, filled in from reference TRBV9 and TRBJ2-1, reads DSGVTQTPKHLITATGQRVTLRCSPRSGDLSVYWYQQSLDQGLQFLIQYYNGEERAKGNILERFSAQQFPDLHSELNLSSLELGDSALYFCASSPSAANSYNEQFFGPGTRLTVL.

The V gene is TRBV7-9, the J gene TRBJ2-5; TRBD1 or TRBD2 may be the D gene (5 bases each). The germline V and J ends were trimmed by 1 base and 5 bases, with 17 bases remaining between them. This CDR3 is 16 amino acids long. The germline V gene encodes CDR1 SEHNR and CDR2 FQNEAQ (reference sequence). The chain's CDR3 is CASSLVTGHGSETQYF. CDR3 DNA: TGTGCCAGCAGCTTAGTCACGGGGCATGGTTCTGAGACCCAGTACTTC.

The rearrangement links TRBV9 to TRBJ2-5; D perhaps matches TRBD1 (6 bases). Germline-derived CDR1 and CDR2 are SGDLS and YYNGEE. The CDR3 totals 16 residues. Trimming cost V 2 bases and J 4 bases, with 18 bases left between them. The CDR3 sequence: CASSVGAATRGETQYF. CDR3 sequence (DNA): TGTGCCAGCAGCGTGGGGGCAGCTACTCGGGGAGAGACCCAGTACTTC.

The chain carries TRBV11-3 and TRBJ2-5, with 8 bases identical to TRBD2. Trimming removed 1 base from V and 5 bases from J; junction bases left unmatched: 9. Per germline, CDR1 SGHNT and CDR2 YENEEA. This CDR3 has 16 amino acids. The CDR3 region has the DNA TGTGCCAGCAGCTTAGGGGCCAGCGGGGGCTTCGAGACCCAGTACTTC. Protein: CASSLGASGGFETQYF.

The chain couples TRBV5-1 to TRBJ2-1, with no clear D. The CDR3 covers 15 residues. V shed 5 bases and J shed 0 bases, with 12 bases lying between them. Germline-derived CDR1 and CDR2 are SGHRS and YFSETQ. Here the CDR3 reads CASSEKIGSYNEQFF. CDR3 in DNA: TGCGCCAGCAGTGAGAAAATCGGCTCCTACAATGAGCAGTTCTTC.

The CDR3 is CASSSLGVLSYNEQFF. Written as DNA, the CDR3 is TGCGCCAGCAGCTCTCTTGGGGTCCTCTCCTACAATGAGCAGTTCTTC. The genes are TRBV5-1 and TRBJ2-1, with D hard to call. The CDR3 sequence is 16 residues long. In germline, CDR1 is SGHRS, CDR2 YFSETQ. Trimming left V 3 bases short and J 0 bases short, with 13 bases between. Full variable domain (outside the CDR3, taken from reference TRBV5-1 and TRBJ2-1): KAGVTQTPRYLIKTRGQQVTLSCSPISGHRSVSWYQQTPGQGLQFLFEYFSETQRNKGNFPGRFSGRQFSNSRSEMNVSTLELGDSALYLCASSSLGVLSYNEQFFGPGTRLTVL.

This sequence joins TRBV18 and TRBJ1-1; D is possibly TRBD1 (6 bases). Germline-derived CDR1 and CDR2 are KGHSH and LQKENI. The CDR3 has 13 amino acids. Trimming stripped 5 bases from V and 3 bases from J, with 10 bases between. The CDR3, as DNA: TGTGCCAGCTCATCGGACAGTTACACTGAAGCTTTCTTT. Its translation is CASSSDSYTEAFF.

The chain links TRBV10-3 to TRBJ1-1; tentative D call: TRBD1 (6 bases). Germline values: CDR1 ENHRY, CDR2 SYGVKD. V dropped 8 bases and J dropped 1 base, with 11 bases sitting between them. CDR3 length: 13 residues. The chain's CDR3 is CAIRTDSNTEAFF. The CDR3 DNA is TGTGCCATCCGGACAGACTCGAACACTGAAGCTTTCTTT.

The chain uses TRBV19 and TRBJ1-5; unclear D gene. V lost 5 bases to trimming and J lost 4 bases, with 6 bases between them. This CDR3 is 12 amino acids long. Germline lookup yields CDR1 LNHDA and CDR2 SQIVND (reference sequence). DNA for the CDR3: TGTGCCAGTAGTCCGCGGAATCAGCCCCAGCATTTT. Translation gives CASSPRNQPQHF.